The 8 T cell receptor beta chains presented below share a single source sample, sequenced in a study of long-term antiretroviral therapy in people with HIV. With survey level as its setting, the immunoSEQ assay was v3.0. The assay was immunoSEQ multiplex PCR, and TCRdb's table has in-frame clones only and misses some. The repertoire holds some 14,000 clones, with around 83% as singletons. The source was unsorted PBMCs, collected 0.4 years after starting antiretroviral therapy. These TCRs come from a man aged 25-45 years with HIV.

V usage is TRBV5-1 and J usage is TRBJ2-5; 7 bases are shared with TRBD2. Germline loops: CDR1 SGHRS, CDR2 YFSETQ. The V and J ends lost 0 bases and 2 bases, in that order; junction bases with no gene match: 4. There are 15 residues in the CDR3. DNA of the CDR3: TGCGCCAGCAGCTTGGGGAATAGCGGGCAAGAGACCCAGTACTTC. Its protein is CASSLGNSGQETQYF.

This sequence joins TRBV30 and TRBJ2-1; a possible D gene is TRBD2 (5 bases). V lost 0 bases, J lost 7 bases, and 7 bases lay in between. Germline V lookup: CDR1 GTSNPN, CDR2 SVGIG (reference sequence). This CDR3 comprises 12 residues. Written as DNA, the CDR3 is TGTGCCTGGAGTGTAGCGGTTAATGAGCAGTTCTTC. Translation: CAWSVAVNEQFF.

This rearrangement joins TRBV4-2 to TRBJ2-7, with D maybe TRBD1 (5 bases). The germline CDR1 and CDR2 sequences are LGHNA and YNFKEQ. The CDR3 runs to 17 residues. V gave up 0 bases and J gave up 2 bases, with 17 bases separating them. CDR3 sequence: CASSQDHKSAGTYEQYF. DNA of the CDR3: TGTGCCAGCAGCCAAGATCACAAGAGTGCAGGGACCTACGAGCAGTACTTC.

The chain is built from TRBV7-9 and TRBJ2-2; possibly TRBD1 or TRBD2 for D (6 bases each). The germline V gene has CDR1 SEHNR and CDR2 FQNEAQ (reference sequence). Trimming removed 1 base at V and 4 bases at J, with 10 bases between. The CDR3 length is 15 residues. The chain's CDR3 is CASSLVSGATGELFF. CDR3 nucleotide sequence: TGTGCCAGCAGCTTAGTCTCGGGGGCCACCGGGGAGCTGTTTTTT.

The chain combines TRBV6-5 with TRBJ2-4; 10 positions match TRBD2. CDR1 is MNHEY, CDR2 SVGAGI, per germline. The V segment lost 0 bases and the J segment 15 bases; nucleotides outside the gene matches: 11. The CDR3 loop spans 15 amino acids. In nucleotides, the CDR3 is TGTGCCAGCAGTTACTCGATAAAACTAGCGGGATATCTGTACTTC. Its protein product is CASSYSIKLAGYLYF.

Written as DNA, the CDR3 is TGTGCCAGCAGCTTAAAGGGGGGAGCGGACACCGGGGAGCTGTTTTTT. As protein: CASSLKGGADTGELFF. The V call is TRBV11-2, the J call TRBJ2-2; D is perhaps TRBD1 or TRBD2 (6 bases each). Germline V CDR1 and CDR2: SGHAT, FQNNGV. V lost 2 bases and J lost 3, with 13 bases in between. The CDR3 runs to 16 residues.

The chain recombines TRBV7-9 with TRBJ1-2, with TRBD1 matching over 11 bases. The CDR3 is 15 amino acids. Trimming took 4 bases from V and 5 from J; bases not matched to a gene: 6. The germline V gene has CDR1 SEHNR and CDR2 FQNEAQ (reference sequence). The CDR3 protein is CASSSDRGRGYGYTF. In DNA, the CDR3 is TGTGCCAGCAGCTCGGACAGGGGGCGGGGGTATGGCTACACCTTC.

V usage is TRBV10-3 and J usage is TRBJ2-1, with no clear D. This CDR3 has 11 amino acids. Germline V gene lookup returns CDR1 ENHRY and CDR2 SYGVKD. Trimming cost V 9 bases and J 6 bases, with 9 bases left between them. The CDR3 loop reads CAISDGNEQFF. DNA for the CDR3: TGTGCCATTTCGGACGGCAATGAGCAGTTCTTC.